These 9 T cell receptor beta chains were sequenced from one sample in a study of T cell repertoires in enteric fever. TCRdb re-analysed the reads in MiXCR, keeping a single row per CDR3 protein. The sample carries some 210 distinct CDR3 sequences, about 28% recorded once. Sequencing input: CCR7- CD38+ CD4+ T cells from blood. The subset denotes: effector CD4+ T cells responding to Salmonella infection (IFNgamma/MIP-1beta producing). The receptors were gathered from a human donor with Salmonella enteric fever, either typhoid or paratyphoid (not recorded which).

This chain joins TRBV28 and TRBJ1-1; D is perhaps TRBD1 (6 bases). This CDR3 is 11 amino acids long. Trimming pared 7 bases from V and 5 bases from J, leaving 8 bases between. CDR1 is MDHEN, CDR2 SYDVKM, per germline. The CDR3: CASTGETEAFF. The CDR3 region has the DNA TGTGCCAGCACAGGGGAGACTGAAGCTTTCTTT.

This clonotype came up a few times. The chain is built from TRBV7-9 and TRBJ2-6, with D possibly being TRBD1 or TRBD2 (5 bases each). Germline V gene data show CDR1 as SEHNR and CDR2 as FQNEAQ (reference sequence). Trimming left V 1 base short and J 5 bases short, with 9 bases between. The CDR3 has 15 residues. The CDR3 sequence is CASSLGGARANVLTF. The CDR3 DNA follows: TGTGCCAGCAGCTTAGGAGGGGCCAGGGCCAACGTCCTGACTTTC.

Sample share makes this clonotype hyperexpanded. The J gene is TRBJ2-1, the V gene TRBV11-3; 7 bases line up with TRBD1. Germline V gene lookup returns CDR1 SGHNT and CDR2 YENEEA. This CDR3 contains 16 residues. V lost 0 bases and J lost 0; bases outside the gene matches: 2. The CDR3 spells CASSLEQGSSYNEQFF. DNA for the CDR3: TGTGCCAGCAGCTTAGAACAGGGGAGCTCCTACAATGAGCAGTTCTTC.

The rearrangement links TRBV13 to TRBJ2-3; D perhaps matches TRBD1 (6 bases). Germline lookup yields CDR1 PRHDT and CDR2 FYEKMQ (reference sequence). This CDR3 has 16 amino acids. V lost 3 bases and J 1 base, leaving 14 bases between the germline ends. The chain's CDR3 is CASSFGTGLGTDTQYF. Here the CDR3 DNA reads TGTGCCAGCAGCTTCGGTACAGGGCTGGGCACAGATACGCAGTATTTT. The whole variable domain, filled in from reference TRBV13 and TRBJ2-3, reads AAGVIQSPRHLIKEKRETATLKCYPIPRHDTVYWYQQGPGQDPQFLISFYEKMQSDKGSIPDRFSAQQFSDYHSELNMSSLELGDSALYFCASSFGTGLGTDTQYFGPGTRLTVL.

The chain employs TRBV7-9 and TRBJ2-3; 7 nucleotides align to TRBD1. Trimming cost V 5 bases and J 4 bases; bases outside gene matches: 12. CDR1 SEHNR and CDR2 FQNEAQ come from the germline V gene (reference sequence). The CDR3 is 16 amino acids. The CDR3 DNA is TGTGCCAGCAGCGTACGGACAGGAATAGTCGCAGATACGCAGTATTTT. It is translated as CASSVRTGIVADTQYF.

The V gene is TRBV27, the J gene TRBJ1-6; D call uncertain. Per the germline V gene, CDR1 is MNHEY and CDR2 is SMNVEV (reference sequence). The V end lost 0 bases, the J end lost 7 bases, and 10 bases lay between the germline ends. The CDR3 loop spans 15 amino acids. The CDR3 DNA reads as TGTGCCAGCAGTTTATCGCTGGAGGAGAATTCACCCCTCCACTTT. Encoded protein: CASSLSLEENSPLHF.

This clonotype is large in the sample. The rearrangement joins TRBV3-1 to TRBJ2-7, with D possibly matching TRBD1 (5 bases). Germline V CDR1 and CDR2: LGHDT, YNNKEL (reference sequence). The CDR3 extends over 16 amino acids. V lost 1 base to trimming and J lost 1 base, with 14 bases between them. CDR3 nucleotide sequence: TGTGCCAGCAGCCAAGCGTTTTCGAGGACATCCTACGAGCAGTACTTC. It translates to CASSQAFSRTSYEQYF.

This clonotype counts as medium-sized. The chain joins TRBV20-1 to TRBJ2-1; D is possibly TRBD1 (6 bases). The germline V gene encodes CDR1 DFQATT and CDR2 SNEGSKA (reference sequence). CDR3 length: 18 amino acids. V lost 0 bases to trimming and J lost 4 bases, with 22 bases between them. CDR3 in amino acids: CSARDLQTGSGRYNEQFF. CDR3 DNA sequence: TGCAGTGCTAGAGATCTGCAGACAGGTTCCGGGCGATACAATGAGCAGTTCTTC.

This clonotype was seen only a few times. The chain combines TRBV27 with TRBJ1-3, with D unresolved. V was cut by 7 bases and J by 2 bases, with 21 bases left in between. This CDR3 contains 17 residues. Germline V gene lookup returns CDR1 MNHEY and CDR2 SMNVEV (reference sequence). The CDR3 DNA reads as TGTGCCAGCAAAGTACATCCGGGAGGGTATACTGGAAACACCATATATTTT. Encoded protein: CASKVHPGGYTGNTIYF.